The source of this TCR beta chain is a study of beta chain features in type 1 diabetes. This clone was seen more than once but under ten times. What it binds is not known. Every bit of the isolated RNA underwent reverse transcription, so sequencing read expressed TCRB transcripts. Each sample of naive, central memory or regulatory T cells had, on average, about 3.57 million reads. Sequencing used immunoSEQ multiplex PCR; TCRdb keeps in-frame clones, though not all of them. The sample has roughly 400,000 clones; over 8.5% are singletons. The authors sorted CD4+ naive, central memory, regulatory and stem cell-like memory cells via CD45RO/CCR7/CD25/CD127/CD95/CD27. Germline V gene sequence: CDR1 MNHEY, CDR2 SMNVEV (reference sequence). V lost 0 bases and J lost 4; bases outside the gene matches: 1. CDR3 length: 15 residues. Overall study findings and caveats: Amplification by PCR could prefer shorter templates, with the same effect in patients and controls. Type 1 diabetes patients showed a moderate but significant shortening of TCRB CDR3s in all four CD4+ subsets.

This TCR came from a man aged 25 to 40 with type 1 diabetes. Material: central memory CD4+ T cells from blood. The gene calls are TRBV27 and TRBJ2-2; 8 bases are shared with TRBD2. In nucleotides, the CDR3 is TGTGCCAGCAGTTTATCGCGGGAGGTCACCGGGGAGCTGTTTTTT. Protein sequence: CASSLSREVTGELFF.